This T cell receptor beta chain was identified in a study of cytotoxic CD8 clonotypes in ibrutinib-treated CLL. The data were produced by immunoSEQ multiplex PCR, yet TCRdb's version contains in-frame clones alone and is incomplete. The data contain about 310,000 clones, around four fifths of them singletons. With 1 base clipped from V and 3 bases from J, the junction kept 4 bases outside the gene matches. Germline V gene data show CDR1 as LGHNA and CDR2 as YSLEER. The CDR3 is 16 residues long. The sample was PBMCs, taken before ibrutinib treatment. The V gene is TRBV4-3, the J gene TRBJ2-7; 12 positions agree with TRBD2. This receptor was identified in a human donor with chronic lymphocytic leukemia. CDR3 sequence: CASSQGPSGRGYEQYF. CDR3 bases: TGCGCCAGCAGCCAAGGACCTAGCGGGAGGGGCTACGAGCAGTACTTC.